This T cell receptor beta chain came from a study of T-cell memory formation after mild COVID-19. At the level of the study: Among the donors, TCR clusters were largely specific to each donor.

Overall study findings and caveats: Contracting CD4+ clones were located mainly in CM and EM, and CD8+ clones in EMRA. Day 37-peaking second-wave clones had unconfirmed SARS-CoV-2 specificity.

There are 15 residues in the CDR3. V lost 2 bases, J lost 6 bases, and 16 bases lay in between. CDR1 SGHTA and CDR2 FQGNSA come from the germline V gene. Comments on this clonotype: Its antigen is undetermined.

Constant-segment-primed 5'RACE gave TCR alpha and TCR beta cDNA libraries with sample barcodes and UMIs. TCRdb fed the 5' RACE reads into MiXCR, producing one record per CDR3 protein. The sample comprises about 430,000 distinct CDR3 sequences, about a sixth of which are singletons, and 20% to 25% rests with the top ten. The genes are TRBV7-2 and TRBJ1-2, with D possibly being TRBD1 (5 bases). The receptor comes from a man between 18 and 29 years old who had mild COVID-19 (a few samples of this study predate the infection). Cell type and time point are not known. Specimen: PBMCs or a T cell subset sorted from them (not recorded which). The CDR3 DNA follows: TGTGCCAGCAGCTTATCGGCAGGCCCCAGGGATGGCTACACCTTC. This sequence encodes CASSLSAGPRDGYTF.